Listed here is a single T cell receptor (beta chain). Its antigen target is currently unknown. The record has no base qualities; no much larger clone is one base away. The label giving this sample's treatment or condition can be read as: in vitro stimulation with specific CMV peptide epitopes to enrich CMV-specific T cells. The data originate from a study of T cell repertoires in cytomegalovirus infection (dated by TCRdb to 2018 to 2020). Regarding the complete study: Recently identified HLA-C-restricted CMV epitopes, whose presentation resists viral immunomodulation, were targeted by peptide stimulations together with well-studied HLA-B-restricted epitopes. Donor HLA type was relevant to the analysis, because carriage of CMV infection together with the matching HLA type was indicated by public TCR beta signatures.

On the study overall, not on this receptor specifically: In the ex vivo response, HLA-C-restricted CMV-specific TCR beta clonotypes were dominant, and in two of eight donors the single most frequent clonotype came from this HLA-C-restricted group. Carriers of CMV infection plus the relevant HLA type were discriminated by the cumulative frequency of public TCR beta family members in the study cohort and in an independent approximately 360-donor cohort.

Instrument used: Illumina HiSeq 1500. TCRdb reworked the public reads: Q25 trimming with fastp, MiXCR clone assembly, productive beta chains retained. Rows are unified per CDR3 protein, each entry keeping the most common DNA and genes. The sample table lists roughly 87,000 distinct CDR3 sequences, about 29% of them with a count of one. The ten largest clones capture approximately 75% of the sample. A distance of 9 bases separates the germline ends of V and J, which lose 3 bases and 3 bases respectively. Via the germline V gene (reference sequence), CDR1 is MNHEY and CDR2 SMNVEV. The CDR3 covers 15 residues, taking in both the cysteine and the phenylalanine. The entry retains the CDR3 DNA only, 45 bases that are in frame from base 1.

The chain uses TRBV27 and TRBJ1-6; the D gene is perhaps TRBD1, on 6 matching bases. This material consisted of CD8+ T cells from cultured PBMCs, taken from culture after CMV antigen stimulation. This receptor was identified in a human donor in good health (CMV status not recorded). Some clones in this sample may be carry-over from other donors' samples. The CDR3 is CASSLTGYYNSPLHF. The DNA sequence is TGTGCCAGCAGTTTGACAGGCTACTATAATTCACCCCTCCACTTT.